This T cell receptor beta chain was identified in a study of shared clonotypes between healthy human individuals. About the study: Those who served as donors were two women and a few men between the ages of 18 and 49. Study-wide findings and caveats: Compared with clonotypes that all four donors shared, non-shared clonotypes had lower generation probabilities. Rarefaction revealed incomplete sorted-subset sequencing despite large depth.

Assay used: immunoSEQ multiplex PCR; TCRdb lists only in-frame clones, some missing. The table shows roughly 2.6 million clones, with just over 90% occurring only once. This CDR3 has 13 residues. Germline assignment: CDR1 KGHSH and CDR2 LQKENI. The V and J ends lost 6 bases and 9 bases, in that order; junction bases with no gene match: 10. Turning to this clone: Its cognate antigen is unknown.

The origin of this receptor is a man aged 18 to 29 in good health. The sample consisted of naive CD4+ T cells sorted from blood. As for subset: CD45RA+ positively selected. The rearrangement joins TRBV18 to TRBJ1-2; 7 nucleotides line up with TRBD1. DNA for the CDR3: TGTGCCAGCTCCCCTGGACAGGCTATGAGCTACACCTTC. Its protein is CASSPGQAMSYTF.